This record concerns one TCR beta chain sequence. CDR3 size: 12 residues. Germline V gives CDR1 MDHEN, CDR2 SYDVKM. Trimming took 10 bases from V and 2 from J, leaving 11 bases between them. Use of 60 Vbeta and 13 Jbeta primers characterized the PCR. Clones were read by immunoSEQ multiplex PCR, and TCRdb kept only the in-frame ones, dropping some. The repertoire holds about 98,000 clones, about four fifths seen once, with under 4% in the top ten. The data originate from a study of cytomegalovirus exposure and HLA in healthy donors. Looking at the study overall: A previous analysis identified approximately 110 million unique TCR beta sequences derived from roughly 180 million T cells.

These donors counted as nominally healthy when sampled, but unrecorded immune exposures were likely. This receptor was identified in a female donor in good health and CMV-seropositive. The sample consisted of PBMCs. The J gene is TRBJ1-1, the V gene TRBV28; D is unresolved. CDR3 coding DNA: TGTGCCACGGCACAGTTCAACACTGAAGCTTTCTTT. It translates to CATAQFNTEAFF.